Listed here are 15 T cell receptor beta chains from one sample, sequenced in a study of blood T cell repertoires in COVID-19. The method was immunoSEQ multiplex PCR; TCRdb's version includes in-frame clones alone and lacks a portion of them. The table has 200,000 to 250,000 clones, about three quarters seen once. Sequencing was carried out using peripheral blood. The source of these receptors is a woman in her 70s with acute or convalescent COVID-19.

This clone has only a few counts. The chain recombines TRBV30 with TRBJ2-1; 10 positions agree with TRBD2. V was pared by 5 bases and J by 2 bases, with 0 bases of the junction left unmatched. The CDR3 sequence is 13 residues long. Germline V lookup: CDR1 GTSNPN, CDR2 SVGIG (reference sequence). The CDR3 DNA reads as TGTGCCTGGGGACTAGCGGCCTACAATGAGCAGTTCTTC. It encodes CAWGLAAYNEQFF.

The rearrangement joins TRBV28 to TRBJ2-1; weak D call: TRBD2 (6 bases). Trimming removed 6 bases from V and 4 bases from J, with 19 bases in between. The germline gives CDR1 MDHEN, CDR2 SYDVKM. CDR3 size: 16 residues. The DNA of the CDR3 is TGTGCCAGCAGATGGAGGCCCCGGGACTTTTACAATGAGCAGTTCTTC. Protein product: CASRWRPRDFYNEQFF.

This clone was counted once. The V call is TRBV7-2, the J call TRBJ2-5; D remains unclear. This CDR3 has 15 amino acids. V lost 3 bases, J lost 1 base, and 12 bases lay in between. From germline, CDR1 is SGHTA and CDR2 FQGNSA. CDR3 sequence (DNA): TGTGCCAGCAGCTTTTCGACACCAGGCCAAGAGACCCAGTACTTC. This encodes CASSFSTPGQETQYF. The entire variable domain, with the rest obtained from reference TRBV7-2 and TRBJ2-5, is as follows: GAGVSQSPSNKVTEKGKDVELRCDPISGHTALYWYRQSLGQGLEFLIYFQGNSAPDKSGLPSDRFSAERTGGSVSTLTIQRTQQEDSAVYLCASSFSTPGQETQYFGPGTRLLVL.

V and J are TRBV4-1 and TRBJ2-4; TRBD1 aligns across 8 bases. CDR1 is MGHRA and CDR2 is YSYEKL in the germline V gene. The V segment lost 1 base and the J segment 1 base; nucleotides outside the gene matches: 9. The CDR3 runs 18 residues. CDR3 region: CASSQGNSRGPAKNIQYF. As DNA, the CDR3 is TGCGCCAGCAGCCAAGGTAATTCCAGGGGGCCGGCCAAAAACATTCAGTACTTC.

The chain combines TRBV7-9 with TRBJ1-5; tentative D call: TRBD1 (6 bases). Per the germline V gene, CDR1 is SEHNR and CDR2 is FQNEAQ (reference sequence). CDR3 size: 15 residues. Between the trimmed V and J ends, which lost 1 base and 7 bases, there was a span of 14 bases. CDR3: CASSLGDKNQQPQHF. The CDR3 DNA reads TGTGCCAGCAGCTTAGGGGACAAGAATCAACAGCCCCAGCATTTT. The complete variable domain, with remaining parts taken from reference TRBV7-9 and TRBJ1-5, reads DTGVSQNPRHKITKRGQNVTFRCDPISEHNRLYWYRQTLGQGPEFLTYFQNEAQLEKSRLLSDRFSAERPKGSFSTLEIQRTEQGDSAMYLCASSLGDKNQQPQHFGDGTRLSIL.

Remarks on this clone: A much larger clonotype is one base distant, so this may be a read error. This chain connects TRBV11-3 to TRBJ2-1; 9 nucleotides match TRBD2. CDR1 is SGHNT, CDR2 YENEEA, per germline. J lost 0 bases, V lost 3 bases, and 0 bases had no gene match. The CDR3 loop spans 15 amino acids. CDR3 DNA sequence: TGTGCCAGCAGCTTTAGCGGGAGCTCCTACAATGAGCAGTTCTTC. Protein product: CASSFSGSSYNEQFF.

V and J are TRBV3-1 (or the pseudogene TRBV3-2) and TRBJ2-7, with 7 bases matching TRBD1. J gave up 2 bases and V 0 bases, and 4 bases lay outside the gene matches. CDR1 is LGHDT and CDR2 is YNNKEL in the germline V gene (reference sequence). The CDR3 totals 15 residues. CDR3 sequence reads: CASSQDLTGAYEQYF. As DNA, the CDR3 is TGTGCCAGCAGCCAAGACTTAACAGGGGCCTACGAGCAGTACTTC.

V gene TRBV5-3 combines with J gene TRBJ2-3, with D perhaps TRBD1 (5 bases). TRBV5-3 is an ORF; its function is uncertain. The CDR3 has 16 amino acids. Between the trimmed V and J ends, which lost 2 bases and 2 bases, there was a span of 15 bases. CDR3 DNA: TGTGCCAGAAGCTTCCTCAGGGTATGGGCCACAGATACGCAGTATTTT. Protein product: CARSFLRVWATDTQYF.

The chain employs TRBV5-5 and TRBJ2-1; weak D call: TRBD1 (6 bases). This CDR3 spans 17 amino acids. Germline CDR1 reads SGHKS; CDR2 reads YYEKEE (reference sequence). Trimming took 3 bases from V and 5 from J, leaving 21 bases between them. The CDR3 is CASSSMAGARQNNEQFF. CDR3 DNA sequence: TGTGCCAGCAGCTCGATGGCAGGGGCCCGCCAGAACAATGAGCAGTTCTTC.

The V call is TRBV10-3, the J call TRBJ2-1, with 8 bases aligning to TRBD1. CDR3 size: 15 residues. V was clipped by 5 bases and J by 4 bases; unmatched bases: 7. Germline-derived CDR1 and CDR2 are ENHRY and SYGVKD. This chain's CDR3 is CAISLGQGLYNEQFF. CDR3 in DNA: TGTGCCATCAGTCTCGGACAGGGCCTGTACAATGAGCAGTTCTTC.

The V call is TRBV19, the J call TRBJ1-4; 8 nucleotides match TRBD1. CDR1 is LNHDA and CDR2 is SQIVND in the germline V gene (reference sequence). With 10 bases clipped from V and 5 bases from J, the junction kept 6 bases outside the gene matches. CDR3 length: 13 amino acids. The CDR3 protein is CATTDRGNEKLFF. Written as DNA, the CDR3 is TGTGCCACCACAGACAGGGGAAATGAAAAACTGTTTTTT.

This sequence joins TRBV5-1 and TRBJ2-7; D is undetermined. The CDR3 is 13 amino acids. Trimming removed 0 bases from V and 7 bases from J, with 11 bases in between. Germline loops: CDR1 SGHRS, CDR2 YFSETQ. The CDR3 nucleotides read TGCGCCAGCAGCTTGGCGGCATCAGGTGAGCAGTACTTC. This encodes CASSLAASGEQYF.

CDR3 nucleotide sequence: TGCGCCAGCAGTTACGGGAACACTGAAGCTTTCTTT. It specifies CASSYGNTEAFF. The chain employs TRBV5-1 and TRBJ1-1; D not certain. The V gene's germline CDR1 is SGHRS and CDR2 YFSETQ. Trimming stripped 5 bases from V and 1 base from J, with 6 bases between. CDR3 length equals 12 residues.

The chain links TRBV2 to TRBJ1-2; a weak D match, TRBD1 (5 bases). The germline gives CDR1 SNHLY, CDR2 FYNNEI. CDR3 length equals 15 residues. V lost 0 bases and J lost 3, with 11 bases in between. The CDR3 DNA is TGTGCCAGCAGTGAAGCGGGCAGGGCCTACTATGGCTACACCTTC. This sequence encodes CASSEAGRAYYGYTF.

CDR3 bases: TGTGCCACCAGTGATGCCCCTACAGGGTATCATGAGCAGTTCTTC. Amino acid sequence: CATSDAPTGYHEQFF. The V and J genes are TRBV24-1 and TRBJ2-1; possible D gene TRBD1, 6 bases. V was cut by 3 bases and J by 8 bases, with 16 bases left in between. Germline V gene data show CDR1 as KGHDR and CDR2 as SFDVKD. This CDR3 has 15 amino acids.